This T cell receptor beta chain was retrieved from a study of Ad26.COV2.S vaccination and SARS-CoV-2 variants. The overall study: Among those in the COV1001 Ad26.COV2.S trial arm was the donor. Study findings and constraints: While placebo recipients had lower spike-specific TCR breadth, vaccine recipients had more. Following vaccination, spike-specific CD8+ and CD4+ T cell responses reportedly exhibited substantial breadth.

Libraries were prepared by immunoSEQ multiplex PCR; TCRdb keeps only in-frame clonotypes and omits some of them. Here the sample spans 300,000 to 350,000 clones, under 90% being singletons. This CDR3 has 13 residues. The germline V gene encodes CDR1 SGHVS and CDR2 FQNEAQ. Trimming stripped 2 bases from V and 12 bases from J, with 17 bases between. To note about this clone: Its antigen is unidentified.

Documented treatment: around 19 received Ad26.COV2.S at low or high dose, single or two shots; 5 received placebo; per-sample allocation not given. The samples were gathered on day 63 after the first injection of vaccine or placebo. Built on an Ad26 vector, the vaccine expressed Wuhan-strain SARS-CoV-2 spike. The V call is TRBV7-8, the J call TRBJ2-7; no definite D call. Sequencing was performed on peripheral blood, taken in a trial of Ad26.COV2.S vaccine versus placebo. This clonotype originated in a person aged 18-65 years who received the Ad26.COV2.S COVID-19 vaccine or a placebo. CDR3 sequence (DNA): TGTGCCAGCAGCTTATCAGCCTCATTGGGGTTGTACTTC. Protein product: CASSLSASLGLYF.